This T cell receptor (beta chain) was found in a study of blood T cell repertoires in COVID-19. Study context: T cells, B-cell-depleted T cells, or PBMCs provided the cDNA or gDNA that served as material.

As processed by the authors: From reference gene primer amplification, estimates of nucleated cell counts were derived. Profiled with immunoSEQ multiplex PCR; TCRdb holds only in-frame clones, not every one. That table furnishes V, J and clone size, whereas the DNA furnished D and trimming. The data hold hundreds of thousands of clones, with 88% observed a single time. The length of the CDR3 is 14 residues. Trimming removed 2 bases from V and 9 bases from J; junction bases left unmatched: 4. Germline V gene lookup returns CDR1 LGHDT and CDR2 YNNKEL (reference sequence). The source is a woman between 45 and 60 years old with COVID-19, enrolled during active disease. Source material: peripheral blood. The gene calls are TRBV3-1 (or the pseudogene TRBV3-2) and TRBJ2-3, with 11 bases identical to TRBD2. As DNA, the CDR3 is TGTGCCAGCAGCCAATTCCTAGCGGGGGGAACGCAGTATTTT. This translates into CASSQFLAGGTQYF.